The present entry profiles one TCR beta chain with its context. What it binds is not known. This specimen belongs to a study of cytomegalovirus exposure and HLA in healthy donors. Germline loops: CDR1 SGHDT, CDR2 YYEEEE. Losses at the gene ends were 4 bases for V and 2 bases for J; bases not matched to a gene: 2. The CDR3 is 14 amino acids. Notes on the study in general: Presence/absence analyses took donor sequencing depth as roughly uniform. Reportedly, diagnosis of cytomegalovirus status by the classifier showed high specificity and sensitivity. Earlier analysis found most TCR beta V segments productive about 90% or about 30% of the time.

Use of 60 Vbeta and 13 Jbeta primers characterized the PCR. Assay: immunoSEQ multiplex PCR; the TCRdb copy retains only in-frame clones and omits some. This table holds some 120,000 clones, 81% found once. The sequenced material came from PBMCs. The clonotype originates from a man aged 18 to 30 in good health and CMV-seronegative. The chain recombines TRBV5-6 with TRBJ1-5; TRBD1 agrees at 8 bases. The CDR3, as DNA: TGTGCCAGCAGCCAGACAGGGGGCAATCAGCCCCAGCATTTT. This translates into CASSQTGGNQPQHF.